Presented here are 7 T cell receptor beta chains from one specimen sequenced in a study of beta chain features in type 1 diabetes. Broader study findings: A moderate, significant TCRB CDR3 shortening appeared in type 1 diabetes across four CD4+ subsets.

Reverse transcribing all isolated RNA meant expressed TCRB transcripts were sequenced. Sequencing used immunoSEQ multiplex PCR; TCRdb keeps in-frame clones, though not all of them. The profile shows roughly 700,000 clones, around 15% of them singletons. These TCRs are of unknown antigen specificity. The sequenced sample was naive CD4+ T cells from blood. These receptors all stem from a man younger than 30 with type 1 diabetes.

This clone was seen a few times. The gene calls are TRBV25-1 and TRBJ1-6; TRBD1 is a possible D gene (5 bases). Germline assignment: CDR1 MGHDK and CDR2 SYGVNS. This CDR3 region has 13 residues. V dropped 1 base and J dropped 10 bases, with 8 bases sitting between them. CDR3 region: CASSEFQGSPLHF. CDR3 bases: TGTGCCAGCAGTGAATTTCAGGGCTCACCCCTCCACTTT.

This clone has more than one count but fewer than ten. The rearrangement joins TRBV5-6 to TRBJ2-5; D gene unclear. Trimming left V 1 base short and J 5 bases short, with 9 bases between. The CDR3 is made up of 13 amino acids. Germline loops: CDR1 SGHDT, CDR2 YYEEEE. The CDR3 bases are TGTGCCAGCAGCTTGTGGTCTGGGGAGACCCAGTACTTC. Amino acid sequence: CASSLWSGETQYF. Full variable domain (remainder filled in from reference TRBV5-6 and TRBJ2-5): DAGVTQSPTHLIKTRGQQVTLRCSPKSGHDTVSWYQQALGQGPQFIFQYYEEEERQRGNFPDRFSGHQFPNYSSELNVNALLLGDSALYLCASSLWSGETQYFGPGTRLLVL.

A single count supports this clone. The rearrangement links TRBV30 to TRBJ2-7, with 10 bases lining up with TRBD1. Germline lookup yields CDR1 GTSNPN and CDR2 SVGIG (reference sequence). V dropped 0 bases and J dropped 2; count of bases not matched to a gene: 4. The CDR3 length is 15 residues. CDR3 sequence reads: CAWSVTGGPTYEQYF. CDR3 DNA: TGTGCCTGGAGTGTGACAGGGGGCCCTACCTACGAGCAGTACTTC. The full variable domain, rest sourced from reference TRBV30 and TRBJ2-7, is SQTIHQWPATLVQPVGSPLSLECTVEGTSNPNLYWYRQAAGRGLQLLFYSVGIGQISSEVPQNLSASRPQDRQFILSSKKLLLSDSGFYLCAWSVTGGPTYEQYFGPGTRLTVT.

This clone turned up a few times. CDR3 bases: TGTGCCAGCTCACCAGGAAGCGGTGAGCAGTTCTTC. This translates into CASSPGSGEQFF. The genes are TRBV18 and TRBJ2-1; D perhaps matches TRBD2 (5 bases). The germline V gene has CDR1 KGHSH and CDR2 LQKENI. The CDR3 length is 12 residues. V was cut by 2 bases and J by 9 bases, with 8 bases left in between.

The gene calls are TRBV6-6 and TRBJ1-5; 10 positions agree with TRBD1. Germline values: CDR1 MNHNY, CDR2 SVGAGI (reference sequence). V shed 7 bases and J 4 bases; nucleotides not matched to a gene: 7. This CDR3 spans 15 amino acids. The chain's CDR3 is CASKDRGTGNQPQHF. As DNA, the CDR3 is TGTGCCAGCAAGGACAGGGGGACTGGAAATCAGCCCCAGCATTTT.

CDR3 bases: TGTGCCAGCTCACCCCAACGGGGGGAGCATTCACCCCTCCACTTT. It specifies CASSPQRGEHSPLHF. The chain combines TRBV18 with TRBJ1-6; maybe TRBD1 (5 bases). V lost 3 bases, J lost 8 bases, and 14 bases lay in between. The CDR3 extends over 15 amino acids. Germline V gene lookup returns CDR1 KGHSH and CDR2 LQKENI. The full variable domain, with the rest looked up from reference TRBV18 and TRBJ1-6, is NAGVMQNPRHLVRRRGQEARLRCSPMKGHSHVYWYRQLPEEGLKFMVYLQKENIIDESGMPKERFSAEFPKEGPSILRIQQVVRGDSAAYFCASSPQRGEHSPLHFGNGTRLTVT.

There are a few counts of this clone. The chain has TRBV19 and TRBJ2-7; TRBD1 is a possible D gene (6 bases). V was clipped by 4 bases and J by 2 bases, with 18 bases between them. The CDR3 has 16 residues. The germline V gene has CDR1 LNHDA and CDR2 SQIVND (reference sequence). CDR3 nucleotides: TGTGCCAGTAGTACCTATTTCGCACAGGGACCCTACGAGCAGTACTTC. This encodes CASSTYFAQGPYEQYF.